This entry lists 5 T cell receptor beta chains sequenced from one sample in a study of post-analysis software for immune sequencing data. The antigens these receptors bind are not known. Study results and caveats: Higher frequency in patients than in controls was seen for about 5 TRBV segments, with TRBV5-6, TRBV5-1 and TRBV20-1 among them.

cDNA libraries of TCR beta carried unique molecular identifiers. Each CDR3 protein is one row after TCRdb ran MiXCR on the PCR reads. The sample includes hundreds of thousands of distinct CDR3 sequences, 30% of them seen just once. Sequencing was done on a sample of blood. Receptor source: a girl under 18 with multiple sclerosis.

The rearrangement uses TRBV20-1 and TRBJ2-5; no definite D call. This CDR3 has 13 amino acids. The V gene lost 5 bases and the J gene lost 3 bases, with 13 bases spanning the gap. CDR1 is DFQATT, CDR2 SNEGSKA, per germline (reference sequence). The CDR3 nucleotides are TGCAGTGCTCGTTTAGTCCCTAAAGAGACCCAGTACTTC. It is translated as CSARLVPKETQYF.

This clonotype was seen only a few times. This rearrangement joins TRBV29-1 to TRBJ2-3; D remains unclear. Between the trimmed V and J ends, which lost 7 bases and 2 bases, there was a span of 7 bases. The CDR3 consists of 11 residues. The germline V gene encodes CDR1 SQVTM and CDR2 ANQGSEA. The CDR3 here is CSAAPTDTQYF. The DNA of the CDR3 is TGCAGCGCCGCCCCCACAGATACGCAGTATTTT.

This clonotype turned up a few times. This rearrangement joins TRBV24-1 to TRBJ2-3; D may correspond to TRBD1 or TRBD2 (5 bases each). This CDR3 spans 13 amino acids. Trimming removed 0 bases at V and 10 bases at J, with 10 bases between. Germline loops: CDR1 KGHDR, CDR2 SFDVKD. The CDR3 nucleotides are TGTGCCACCAGTGATTTGCTTCGGGACGCGCAGTATTTT. This encodes CATSDLLRDAQYF.

This clonotype was observed a handful of times. The chain links TRBV6-1 to TRBJ2-4; D may be TRBD2 (5 bases). The V and J ends lost 3 bases and 8 bases respectively, with 14 bases between them. The CDR3 length is 14 residues. Germline CDR1 reads MNHNS; CDR2 reads SASEGT. CDR3 residues: CASSDAGVRDIQYF. The CDR3 DNA follows: TGTGCCAGCAGTGACGCCGGGGTGAGGGACATTCAGTACTTC.

DNA for the CDR3: TGCGCCAGCAGCTCATCAGGGTGGATGGGAGAGACCCAGTACTTC. It codes for CASSSSGWMGETQYF. The rearrangement links TRBV5-1 to TRBJ2-5, with a weak D call TRBD1 (5 bases). The V end lost 3 bases, the J end lost 4 bases, and 16 bases lay between the germline ends. The CDR3 is 15 residues long. CDR1 and CDR2 (germline): SGHRS, YFSETQ.